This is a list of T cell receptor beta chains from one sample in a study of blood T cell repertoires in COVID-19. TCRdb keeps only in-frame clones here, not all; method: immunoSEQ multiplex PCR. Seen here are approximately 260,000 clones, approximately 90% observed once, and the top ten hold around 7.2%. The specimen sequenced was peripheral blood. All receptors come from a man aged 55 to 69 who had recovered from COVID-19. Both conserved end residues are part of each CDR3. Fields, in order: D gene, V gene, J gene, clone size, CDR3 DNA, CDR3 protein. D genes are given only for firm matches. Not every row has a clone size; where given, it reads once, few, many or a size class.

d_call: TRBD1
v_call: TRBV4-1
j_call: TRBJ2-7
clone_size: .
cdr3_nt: TGCGCCAGCAGCCCAGGCCGGGACAGGGGGTTCAACGAGCAGTACTTC
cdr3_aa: CASSPGRDRGFNEQYF

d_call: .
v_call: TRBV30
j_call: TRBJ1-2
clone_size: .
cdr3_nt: TGTGCCTGGAGTATGCAGACAGGACCCTATGGCTACACCTTC
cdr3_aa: CAWSMQTGPYGYTF

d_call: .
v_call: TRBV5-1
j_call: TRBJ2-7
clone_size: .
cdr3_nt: TGCGCCAGCAGTAGGGACGGGGGATACGAGCAGTACTTC
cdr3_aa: CASSRDGGYEQYF

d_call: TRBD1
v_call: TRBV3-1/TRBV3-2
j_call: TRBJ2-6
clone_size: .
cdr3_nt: TGTGCCAGCAGCCCCGGACAGGGAAACGTCCTGACTTTC
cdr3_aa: CASSPGQGNVLTF

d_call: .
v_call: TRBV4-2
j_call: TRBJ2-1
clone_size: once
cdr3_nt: TGTGCCAGCAGCCAGGAACCGACAGGAATACCGAATGAGCAGTTCTTC
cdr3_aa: CASSQEPTGIPNEQFF

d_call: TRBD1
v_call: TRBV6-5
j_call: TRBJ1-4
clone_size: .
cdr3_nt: TGTGCCAGCAGCCGAACAGGGGTGGGGGAAAAACTGTTTTTT
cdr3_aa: CASSRTGVGEKLFF

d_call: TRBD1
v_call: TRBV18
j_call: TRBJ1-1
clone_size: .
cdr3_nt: TGTGCCAGCTCTGGACAGGGGAACACTGAAGCTTTCTTT
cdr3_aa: CASSGQGNTEAFF

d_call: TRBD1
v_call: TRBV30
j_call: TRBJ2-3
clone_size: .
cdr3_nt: TGTGCCTGGAGCGAAAGGGGACAGGCCACAGATACGCAGTATTTT
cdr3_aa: CAWSERGQATDTQYF

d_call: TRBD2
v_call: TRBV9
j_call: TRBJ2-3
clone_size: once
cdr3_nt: TGTGCCAGCAGCCCCGAAGGGGGAGCGGGGGGCCATTACACAGATACGCAGTATTTT
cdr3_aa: CASSPEGGAGGHYTDTQYF

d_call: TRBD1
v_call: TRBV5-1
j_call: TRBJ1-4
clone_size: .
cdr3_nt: TGCGCCAGCAGCTTGTCATTCCAGGGGGAGTTCGGTGAAAAACTGTTTTTT
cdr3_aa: CASSLSFQGEFGEKLFF

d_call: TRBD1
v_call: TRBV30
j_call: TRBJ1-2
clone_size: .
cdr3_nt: TGTGCCTGGAGTGTCGACAGGGGCAACTATGGCTACACCTTC
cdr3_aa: CAWSVDRGNYGYTF

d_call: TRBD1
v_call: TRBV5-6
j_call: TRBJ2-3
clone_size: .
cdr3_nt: TGTGCCAGCAGCTTGGTGTGGACAGGGAGCACAGATACGCAGTATTTT
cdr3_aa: CASSLVWTGSTDTQYF

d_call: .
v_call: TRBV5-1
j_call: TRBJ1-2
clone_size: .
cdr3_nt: TGCGCCAGCAGCCCCGACAGTCCCTATGGCTACACCTTC
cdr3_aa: CASSPDSPYGYTF

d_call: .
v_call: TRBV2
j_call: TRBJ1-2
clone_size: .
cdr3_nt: TGTGCCAGCAGCCCCGACAGGAACTCTAACTATGGCTACACCTTC
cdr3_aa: CASSPDRNSNYGYTF

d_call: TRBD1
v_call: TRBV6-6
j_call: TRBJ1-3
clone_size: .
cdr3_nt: TGTGCCAGCAGTGGGACAGGGTCTGGAAACACCATATATTTT
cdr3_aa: CASSGTGSGNTIYF

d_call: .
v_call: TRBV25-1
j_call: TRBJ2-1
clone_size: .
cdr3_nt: TGTGCCAGCAGGGACATCCAGACAAACAATGAGCAGTTCTTC
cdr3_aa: CASRDIQTNNEQFF

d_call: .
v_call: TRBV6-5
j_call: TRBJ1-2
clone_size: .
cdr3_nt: TGTGCCAGCAGTTACGGTGGCAATGGAGCCTATGGCTACACCTTC
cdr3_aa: CASSYGGNGAYGYTF

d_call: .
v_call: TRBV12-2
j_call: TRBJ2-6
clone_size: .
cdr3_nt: TGTGCAAGTCGCTTAGGCAGGGCTGGGGCCAACGTCCTGACTTTC
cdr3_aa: CASRLGRAGANVLTF

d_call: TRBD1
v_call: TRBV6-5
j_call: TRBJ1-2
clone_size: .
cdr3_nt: TGTGCCAGCAGAGGGACAGGCCCCTATGGCTACACCTTC
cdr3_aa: CASRGTGPYGYTF

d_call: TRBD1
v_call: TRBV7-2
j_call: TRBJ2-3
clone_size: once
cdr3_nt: TGTGCCAGCAGCTTCCCGGGACAGCCGTCAGATACGCAGTATTTT
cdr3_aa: CASSFPGQPSDTQYF

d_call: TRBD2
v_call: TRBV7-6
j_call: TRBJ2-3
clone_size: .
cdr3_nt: TGTGCCAGCAGCCGCACCGTAGCGGGGGCTGGCACAGATACGCAGTATTTT
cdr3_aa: CASSRTVAGAGTDTQYF

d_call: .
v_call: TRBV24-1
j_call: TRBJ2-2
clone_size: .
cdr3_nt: TGTGCCACCAGCGGTAAAACCGGGGAGCTGTTTTTT
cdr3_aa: CATSGKTGELFF

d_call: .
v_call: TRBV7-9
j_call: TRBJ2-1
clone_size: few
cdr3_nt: TGTGCCAGCAGCCTCCTGAGCTCCTACAATGAGCAGTTCTTC
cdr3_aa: CASSLLSSYNEQFF

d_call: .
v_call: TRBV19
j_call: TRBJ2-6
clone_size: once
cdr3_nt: TGTGCCAGTAGTATTCCCGTCCTTAACTCTGGGGCCAACGTCCTGACTTTC
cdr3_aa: CASSIPVLNSGANVLTF

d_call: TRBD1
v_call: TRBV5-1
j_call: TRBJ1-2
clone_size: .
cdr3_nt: TGCGCCAGCAGCTTGGGACAGGGGGCTGGCTACACCTTC
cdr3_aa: CASSLGQGAGYTF

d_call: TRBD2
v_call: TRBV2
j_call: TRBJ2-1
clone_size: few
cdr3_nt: TGTGCCAGCAGTGTCAGCCTAGCGGGGAATGAGCAGTTCTTC
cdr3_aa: CASSVSLAGNEQFF

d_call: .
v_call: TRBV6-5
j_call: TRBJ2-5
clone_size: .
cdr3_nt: TGTGCCAGCGTGGGGAGAGAGACCCAGTACTTC
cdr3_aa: CASVGRETQYF

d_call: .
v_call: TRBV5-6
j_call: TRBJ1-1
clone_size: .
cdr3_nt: TGTGCCAGCAGCTTGCTTTTAAACACTGAAGCTTTCTTT
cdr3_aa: CASSLLLNTEAFF

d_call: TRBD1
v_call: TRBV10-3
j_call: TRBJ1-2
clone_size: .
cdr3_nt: TGTGCCATCAGTGACAGGGGGAGTAACTATGGCTACACCTTC
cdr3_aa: CAISDRGSNYGYTF

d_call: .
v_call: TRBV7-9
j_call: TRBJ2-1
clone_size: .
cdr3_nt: TGTGCCAGCAGCTCGTCCATGACAGGTTACAATGAGCAGTTCTTC
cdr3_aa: CASSSSMTGYNEQFF

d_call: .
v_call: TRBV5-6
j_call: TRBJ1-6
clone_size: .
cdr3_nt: TGTGCCAGCAGCTTGAGGAGGCTTTCACCCCTCCACTTT
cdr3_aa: CASSLRRLSPLHF

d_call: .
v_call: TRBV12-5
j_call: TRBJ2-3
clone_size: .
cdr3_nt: TGTGCTAGTGGTCTTGGACAATCAGATACGCAGTATTTT
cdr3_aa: CASGLGQSDTQYF

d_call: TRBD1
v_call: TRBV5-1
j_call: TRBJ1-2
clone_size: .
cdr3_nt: TGCGCCAGCAGCTCGGCCGGGACAGGGTTTGGCTACACCTTC
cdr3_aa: CASSSAGTGFGYTF

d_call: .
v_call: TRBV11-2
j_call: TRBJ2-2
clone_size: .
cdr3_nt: TGTGCCAGCAGCTTTTTCGGAGGGATCGGGGAGCTGTTTTTT
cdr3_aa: CASSFFGGIGELFF

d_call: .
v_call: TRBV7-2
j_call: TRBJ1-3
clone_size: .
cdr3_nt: TGTGCCAGCAGCTTAGGAGTCTCTGGAAACACCATATATTTT
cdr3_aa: CASSLGVSGNTIYF

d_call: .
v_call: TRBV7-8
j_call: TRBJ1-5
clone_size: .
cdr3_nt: TGTGCCAGCAGCTTAGCGCGGCCAAATAGCAATCAGCCCCAGCATTTT
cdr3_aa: CASSLARPNSNQPQHF

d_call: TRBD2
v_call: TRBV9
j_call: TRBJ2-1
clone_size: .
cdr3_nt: TGTGCCAGCAGCGGGACTAGCGGGGGATTTTCCTACAATGAGCAGTTCTTC
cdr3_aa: CASSGTSGGFSYNEQFF

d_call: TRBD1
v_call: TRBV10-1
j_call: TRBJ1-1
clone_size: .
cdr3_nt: TGCGCCAGCAGTGAACGGGACAGGGTTACTGAAGCTTTCTTT
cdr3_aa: CASSERDRVTEAFF

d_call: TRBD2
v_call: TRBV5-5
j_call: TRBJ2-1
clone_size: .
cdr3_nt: TGTGCCAGCAGCTTCTTCCTAGCGGCTTCCTACAATGAGCAGTTCTTC
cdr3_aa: CASSFFLAASYNEQFF

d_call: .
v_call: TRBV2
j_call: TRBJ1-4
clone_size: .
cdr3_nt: TGTGCCAGCAGTGGGGCCGCTTTTGGTCCGTCGTCTGAAAAACTGTTTTTT
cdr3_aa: CASSGAAFGPSSEKLFF

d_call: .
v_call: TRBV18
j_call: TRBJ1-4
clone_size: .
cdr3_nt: TGTGCCAGCTCTCGGACTGAAAATGAAAAACTGTTTTTT
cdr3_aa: CASSRTENEKLFF

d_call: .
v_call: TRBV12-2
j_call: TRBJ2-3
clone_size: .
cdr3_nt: TGTGCAAGTCGCATATCCGGACTAGCGGGGGACAGCACAGATACGCAGTATTTT
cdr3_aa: CASRISGLAGDSTDTQYF

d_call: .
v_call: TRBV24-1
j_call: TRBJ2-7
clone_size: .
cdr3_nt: TGTGCCACCAGTGGAGGGTGGGACACCGCCTACGAGCAGTACTTC
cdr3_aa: CATSGGWDTAYEQYF

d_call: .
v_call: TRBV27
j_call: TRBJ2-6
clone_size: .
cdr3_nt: TGTGCCAGCGCGCGGAGCCGGTCAAGCTCTGGGGCCAACGTCCTGACTTTC
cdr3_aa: CASARSRSSSGANVLTF

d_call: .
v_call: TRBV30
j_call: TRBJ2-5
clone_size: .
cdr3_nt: TGTGGGGGGACTTTTCAAGAGACCCAGTACTTC
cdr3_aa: CGGTFQETQYF

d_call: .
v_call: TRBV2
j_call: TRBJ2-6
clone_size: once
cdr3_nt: TGTGCCAGCAGTGAACACAGTACTGGGGCCAACGTCCTGACTTTC
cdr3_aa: CASSEHSTGANVLTF

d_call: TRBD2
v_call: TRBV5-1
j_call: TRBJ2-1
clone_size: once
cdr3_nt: TGCGCCAGCACCATGAGCGGGGAGGGCAATGAGCAGTTCTTC
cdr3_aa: CASTMSGEGNEQFF

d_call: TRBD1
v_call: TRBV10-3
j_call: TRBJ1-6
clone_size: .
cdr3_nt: TGTGCCATCAGTGAAGAGACAGGGATTAATTCACCCCTCCACTTT
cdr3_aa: CAISEETGINSPLHF

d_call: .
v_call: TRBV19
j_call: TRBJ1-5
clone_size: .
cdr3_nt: TGTGCCAGTAAGCCCGCAACCCGGGGATACAATCAGCCCCAGCATTTT
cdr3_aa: CASKPATRGYNQPQHF

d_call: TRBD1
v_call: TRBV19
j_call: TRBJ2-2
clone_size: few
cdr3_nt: TGTGCCAGTAGTATCAAACGAGGACAGGGGTCGAACACCGGGGAGCTGTTTTTT
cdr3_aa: CASSIKRGQGSNTGELFF

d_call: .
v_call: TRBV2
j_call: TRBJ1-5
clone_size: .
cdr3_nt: TGTGCCAGCAGTGAAGTGCAAGGAGGGTCAAGGCCCCAGCATTTT
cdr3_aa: CASSEVQGGSRPQHF

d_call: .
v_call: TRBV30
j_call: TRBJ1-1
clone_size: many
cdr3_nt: TGTGCCTGGGCTCTTGACAGAAACACTGAAGCTTTCTTT
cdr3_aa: CAWALDRNTEAFF

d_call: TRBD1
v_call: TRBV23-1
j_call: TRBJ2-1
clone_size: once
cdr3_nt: TGCGCCAGCAGCCCCCCCCGGGACAGGGGGAATGAGCAGTTCTTC
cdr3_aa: CASSPPRDRGNEQFF

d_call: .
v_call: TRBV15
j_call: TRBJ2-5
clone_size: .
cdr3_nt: TGTGCCACCAGCAGAGACCAGGGAGGCCCCAACATCCAAGAGACCCAGTACTTC
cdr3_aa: CATSRDQGGPNIQETQYF

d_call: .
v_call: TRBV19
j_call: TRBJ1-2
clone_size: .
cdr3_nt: TGTGCCAGTAGTATGGCGCGGAGGTGGGAGGGCTACACCTTC
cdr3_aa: CASSMARRWEGYTF

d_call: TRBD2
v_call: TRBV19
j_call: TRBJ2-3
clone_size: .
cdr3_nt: TGTGCCAGTAGTATGGGACTAGCGGGAGCAGATACGCAGTATTTT
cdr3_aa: CASSMGLAGADTQYF

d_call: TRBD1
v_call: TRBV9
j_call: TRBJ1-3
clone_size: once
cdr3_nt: TGTGCCAGCAGCGGCCAGGGGGTAATCTCTGGAAACACCATATATTTT
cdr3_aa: CASSGQGVISGNTIYF

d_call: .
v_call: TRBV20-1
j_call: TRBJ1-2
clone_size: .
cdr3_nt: TGCAGTGTTCTTTGGGCGGAGGACTACACCTTC
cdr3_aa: CSVLWAEDYTF

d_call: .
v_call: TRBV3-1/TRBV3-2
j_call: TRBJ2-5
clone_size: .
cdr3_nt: TGTGCCAGCAGCCAAATCACTACCGAAGAGACCCAGTACTTC
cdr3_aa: CASSQITTEETQYF